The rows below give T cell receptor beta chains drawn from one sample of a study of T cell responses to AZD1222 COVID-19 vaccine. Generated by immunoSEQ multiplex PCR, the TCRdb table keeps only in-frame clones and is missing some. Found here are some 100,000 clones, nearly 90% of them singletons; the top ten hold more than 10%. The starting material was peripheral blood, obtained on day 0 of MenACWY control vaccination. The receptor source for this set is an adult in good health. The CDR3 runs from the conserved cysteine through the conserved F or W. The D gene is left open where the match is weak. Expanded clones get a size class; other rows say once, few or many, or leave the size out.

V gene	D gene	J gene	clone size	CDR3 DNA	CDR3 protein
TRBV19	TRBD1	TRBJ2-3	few	TGTGCCAGTGATTCCGGGACAGCGGAAATTGGGGGAAGAACAGATACGCAGTATTTT	CASDSGTAEIGGRTDTQYF
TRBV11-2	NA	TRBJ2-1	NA	TGTGCCAGCAGCCCGCAGGGCAATGAGCAGTTCTTC	CASSPQGNEQFF
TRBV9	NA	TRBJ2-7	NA	TGTGCCAGCAGCGTAGAAGGAGGGGGGGCTCCCTACGAGCAGTACTTC	CASSVEGGGAPYEQYF
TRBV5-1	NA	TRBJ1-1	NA	TGCGCCAGCAGCTTGCCCCAGACAGGGAACACTGAAGCTTTCTTT	CASSLPQTGNTEAFF
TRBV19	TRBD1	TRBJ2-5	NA	TGTGCCAGTAGTCGGGACAGGAATCTTCAGGGGGAGACCCAGTACTTC	CASSRDRNLQGETQYF
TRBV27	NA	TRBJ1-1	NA	TGTGCCAGCAGTTTGCGGGACGGCGACACTGAAGCTTTCTTT	CASSLRDGDTEAFF
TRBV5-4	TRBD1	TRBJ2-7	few	TGTGCCAGCAGTCTACAGGGGCAAGAGCAGTACTTC	CASSLQGQEQYF
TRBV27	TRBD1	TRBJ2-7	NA	TGTGCCAGCAGTATAATGACAGGGGGGGGCGAGCAGTACTTC	CASSIMTGGGEQYF
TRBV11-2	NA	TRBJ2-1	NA	TGTGCCACTCTCGGGGGTTACAATGAGCAGTTCTTC	CATLGGYNEQFF
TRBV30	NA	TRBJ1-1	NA	TGTGCCTGGAAAGGGGGAAGGGCGAACACTGAAGCTTTCTTT	CAWKGGRANTEAFF
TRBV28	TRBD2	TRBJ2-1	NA	TGTGCCAGCAGCCCGGGACTAGCGGGAGTTGCCGTGTACGATGAGCAGTTCTTC	CASSPGLAGVAVYDEQFF